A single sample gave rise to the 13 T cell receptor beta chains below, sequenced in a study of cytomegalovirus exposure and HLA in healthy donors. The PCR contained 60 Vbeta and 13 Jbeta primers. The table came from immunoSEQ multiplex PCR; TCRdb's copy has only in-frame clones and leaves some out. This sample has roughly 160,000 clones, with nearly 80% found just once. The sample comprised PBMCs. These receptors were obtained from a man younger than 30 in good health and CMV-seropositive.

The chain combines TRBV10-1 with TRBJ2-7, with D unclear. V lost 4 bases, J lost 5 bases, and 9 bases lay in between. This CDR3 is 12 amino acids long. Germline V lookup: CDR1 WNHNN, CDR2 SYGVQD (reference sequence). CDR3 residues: CASSGQRNEQYF. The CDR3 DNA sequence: TGCGCCAGCAGTGGTCAGAGGAACGAGCAGTACTTC.

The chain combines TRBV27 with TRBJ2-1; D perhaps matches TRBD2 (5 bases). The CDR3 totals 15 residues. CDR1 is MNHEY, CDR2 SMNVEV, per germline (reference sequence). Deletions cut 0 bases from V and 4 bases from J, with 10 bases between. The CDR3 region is CASSLSVGAYNEQFF. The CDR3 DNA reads TGTGCCAGCAGTTTATCCGTGGGAGCATACAATGAGCAGTTCTTC.

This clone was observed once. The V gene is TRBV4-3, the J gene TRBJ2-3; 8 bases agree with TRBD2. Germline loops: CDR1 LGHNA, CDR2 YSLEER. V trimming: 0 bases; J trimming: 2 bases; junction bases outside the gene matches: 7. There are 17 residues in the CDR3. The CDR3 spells CASSQEASGLSTDTQYF. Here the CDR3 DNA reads TGCGCCAGCAGCCAAGAGGCTAGCGGGTTATCCACAGATACGCAGTATTTT.

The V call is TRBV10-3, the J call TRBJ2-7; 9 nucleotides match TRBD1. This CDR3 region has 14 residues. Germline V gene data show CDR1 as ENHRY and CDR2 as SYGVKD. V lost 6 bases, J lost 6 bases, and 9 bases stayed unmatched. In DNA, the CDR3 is TGTGCCATCAGGACGACCGGGACAGGGCCCGAGCAGTACTTC. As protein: CAIRTTGTGPEQYF.

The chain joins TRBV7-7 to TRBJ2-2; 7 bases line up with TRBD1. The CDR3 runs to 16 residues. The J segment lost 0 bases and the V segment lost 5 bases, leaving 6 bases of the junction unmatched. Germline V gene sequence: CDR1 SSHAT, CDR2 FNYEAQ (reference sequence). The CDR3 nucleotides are TGTGCCAGCAGCCTTGGACAGGCCGCGAACACCGGGGAGCTGTTTTTT. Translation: CASSLGQAANTGELFF.

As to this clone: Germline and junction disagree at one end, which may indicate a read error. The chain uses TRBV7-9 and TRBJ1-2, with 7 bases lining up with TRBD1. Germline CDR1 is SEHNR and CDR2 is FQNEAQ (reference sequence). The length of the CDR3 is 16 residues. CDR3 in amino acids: CSSSLVLAGQAYGYTF. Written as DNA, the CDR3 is TGTTCCAGCAGCTTAGTATTAGCAGGACAGGCCTATGGCTACACCTTC.

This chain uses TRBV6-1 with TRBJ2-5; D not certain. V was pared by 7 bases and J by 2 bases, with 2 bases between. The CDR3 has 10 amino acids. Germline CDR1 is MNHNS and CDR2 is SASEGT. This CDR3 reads CASTQETQYF. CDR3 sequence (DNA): TGTGCCAGCACTCAAGAGACCCAGTACTTC.

CDR3 in DNA: TGTGCCAGCAGCTTGGATAACAGCCGCTCTAACTATGGCTACACCTTC. It yields the protein CASSLDNSRSNYGYTF. V gene TRBV5-4 combines with J gene TRBJ1-2, with no clear D. CDR1 and CDR2 from the germline V gene are SGHNT and YYREEE (reference sequence). The V gene lost 0 bases and the J gene lost 0 bases, with 12 bases spanning the gap. The length of the CDR3 is 16 residues.

The CDR3 nucleotides read TGTGCCAGCAGCTCGGGACAGACAAAGACCCAGTACTTC. Its protein product is CASSSGQTKTQYF. The genes are TRBV7-7 and TRBJ2-5; 7 bases are a match to TRBD1. This CDR3 contains 13 residues. Germline CDR1 reads SSHAT; CDR2 reads FNYEAQ (reference sequence). With 4 bases clipped from V and 6 bases from J, the junction kept 5 bases outside the gene matches.

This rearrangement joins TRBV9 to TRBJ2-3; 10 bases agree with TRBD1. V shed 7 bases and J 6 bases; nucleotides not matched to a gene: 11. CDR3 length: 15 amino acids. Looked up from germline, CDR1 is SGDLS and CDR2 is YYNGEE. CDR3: CASSRGDRGLDTQYF. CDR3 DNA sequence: TGTGCCAGCTCCAGGGGGGACAGGGGTTTGGATACGCAGTATTTT.

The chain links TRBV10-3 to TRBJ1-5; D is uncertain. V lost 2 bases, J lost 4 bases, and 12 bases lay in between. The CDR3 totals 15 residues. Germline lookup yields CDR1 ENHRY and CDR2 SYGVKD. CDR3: CAISELRTGNQPQHF. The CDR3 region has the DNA TGTGCCATCAGTGAGCTACGGACGGGGAATCAGCCCCAGCATTTT.

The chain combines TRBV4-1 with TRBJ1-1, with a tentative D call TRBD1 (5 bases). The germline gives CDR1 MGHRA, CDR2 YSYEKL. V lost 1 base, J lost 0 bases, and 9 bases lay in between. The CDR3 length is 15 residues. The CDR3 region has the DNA TGCGCCAGCAGCCAAGCTCAGGGCTTGAACACTGAAGCTTTCTTT. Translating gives CASSQAQGLNTEAFF.

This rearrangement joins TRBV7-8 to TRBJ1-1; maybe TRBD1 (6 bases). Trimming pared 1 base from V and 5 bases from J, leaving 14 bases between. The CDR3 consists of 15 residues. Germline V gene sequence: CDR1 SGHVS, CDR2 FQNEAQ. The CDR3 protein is CASSLDTGWVTEAFF. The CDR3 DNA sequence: TGTGCCAGCAGCTTAGACACAGGGTGGGTGACTGAAGCTTTCTTT.